What follows are 4 T cell receptor beta chains derived from one specimen sequenced in a study of T cell changes during pregnancy in multiple sclerosis. Sequenced by immunoSEQ multiplex PCR; TCRdb stores in-frame clones only, minus some. The profile covers tens of thousands of clones, with roughly 86% appearing a single time and 1.7% taken by the ten largest. Here the sequenced sample was peripheral blood, taken in the first trimester of pregnancy. The receptors shown here come from a female donor with multiple sclerosis, enrolled in a pregnancy study.

V is TRBV6-1 and J is TRBJ2-3; 7 bases align to TRBD1. From germline, CDR1 is MNHNS and CDR2 SASEGT. This CDR3 spans 16 amino acids. Trimming at V came to 0 bases and at J to 9 bases, leaving 12 bases not matched to a gene. The CDR3 nucleotides read TGTGCCAGCAGTGAAGCTCTGACAGGGAGAGAGGGAACGCAGTATTTT. It is translated as CASSEALTGREGTQYF.

The chain joins TRBV7-7 to TRBJ2-7; TRBD2 matches at 8 bases. Germline assignment: CDR1 SSHAT and CDR2 FNYEAQ (reference sequence). This CDR3 comprises 15 residues. The V and J ends lost 1 base and 6 bases, in that order; junction bases with no gene match: 8. The CDR3 spells CASSLGEAGATEQYF. CDR3 sequence (DNA): TGTGCCAGCAGCTTAGGTGAAGCGGGAGCTACCGAGCAGTACTTC.

This chain links TRBV5-6 with TRBJ1-1, with unresolved D. CDR1 SGHDT and CDR2 YYEEEE come from the germline V gene. The V end lost 4 bases, the J end lost 1 base, and 8 bases lay between the germline ends. The CDR3 runs to 13 residues. In nucleotides, the CDR3 is TGTGCCAGCAGCCCGAGAACGAACACTGAAGCTTTCTTT. It translates to CASSPRTNTEAFF.

CDR3 in amino acids: CASSYDTVDSGANVLTF. The CDR3 bases are TGTGCCAGCAGTTATGATACAGTAGACTCTGGGGCCAACGTCCTGACTTTC. This chain uses TRBV7-7 with TRBJ2-6; no reliable D call. The CDR3 loop spans 17 amino acids. V shed 6 bases and J shed 0 bases, with 15 bases lying between them. The germline V gene encodes CDR1 SSHAT and CDR2 FNYEAQ (reference sequence).